This T cell receptor beta chain was identified during a study of Graves' ophthalmopathy and Graves' hyperthyroidism. This clonotype was recorded at least ten times. The germline V gene encodes CDR1 SGHTA and CDR2 FQGNSA. The V and J ends lost 3 bases and 9 bases respectively, with 15 bases between them. The CDR3 is 14 amino acids. CDR3 regions of TCR beta were amplified from RNA transcripts. First-round RT-PCR employed HTBI primers, with a second-round multiplex PCR after it. TCRdb reanalysed the multiplex PCR reads using MiXCR and keeps one entry per CDR3 protein. Of around 340,000 distinct CDR3 sequences in the sample, around a sixth were seen once.

The clonotype was recovered from an adult man with Graves' ophthalmopathy. Sequenced input: peripheral blood. V and J are TRBV7-2 and TRBJ1-5, with TRBD1 as a possible D gene (6 bases). This chain's CDR3 is CASSFGTPGRPQHF. The CDR3 DNA reads as TGTGCCAGCAGCTTTGGGACACCTGGACGGCCCCAGCATTTT.